This is a list of T cell receptor beta chains from one sample in a study of CD8 T cells in Susac syndrome. TCRdb re-analysed the immunoSEQ multiplex PCR reads in MiXCR, keeping a single row per CDR3 protein. The repertoire has around 280,000 distinct CDR3 sequences, more than 75% of them found once; the top ten carry around 0.11%. Sample: CD8+ T cells from PBMCs. These receptors were taken from a human donor with multiple sclerosis. Each CDR3 is given with its conserved first and last residue. The D gene is left open where the match is weak. Clone size appears in some rows only: once, few, many, or a class for an expanded clone.

>-|TRBD2|TRBV4-2|TRBJ2-3
CASSQVYRAGALAIQTDTQYF
TGTGCCAGCAGCCAAGTTTATCGAGCGGGAGCGCTAGCCATCCAGACAGATACGCAGTATTTT
>-|-|TRBV6-5|TRBJ1-6
CASSYGGSPLHF
TGTGCCAGCAGTTACGGGGGATCACCCCTCCACTTT
>-|-|TRBV9|TRBJ2-7
CASSLYGHVLYEQYF
TGTGCCAGCAGCCTCTACGGACACGTTCTCTACGAGCAGTACTTC
>-|TRBD2|TRBV5-4|TRBJ2-3
CASSAPSGPHEDTQYF
TGTGCCAGCAGCGCCCCTAGCGGGCCTCATGAGGATACGCAGTATTTT
>-|-|TRBV6-5|TRBJ2-2
CASSRGQYTGELFF
TGTGCCAGCAGTCGAGGACAGTACACCGGGGAGCTGTTTTTT
>-|TRBD2|TRBV4-1|TRBJ2-1
CASSQGLAENNEQFF
TGCGCCAGCAGCCAGGGACTAGCGGAGAACAATGAGCAGTTCTTC
>once|-|TRBV27|TRBJ2-5
CASSIRDTETQYF
TGTGCCAGCAGTATTAGGGACACAGAGACCCAGTACTTC
>-|-|TRBV4-1|TRBJ2-3
CASSQVPRERGYTQYF
TGCGCCAGCAGCCAAGTCCCTCGGGAGAGGGGGTATACGCAGTATTTT
>-|-|TRBV7-9|TRBJ2-1
CASSPKSPYNEQFF
TGTGCCAGCAGCCCAAAATCCCCCTACAATGAGCAGTTCTTC
>-|-|TRBV12-3/TRBV12-4|TRBJ2-1
CASSLIPPDPEGGYNEQFF
TGTGCCAGCAGTTTAATACCCCCGGATCCTGAGGGTGGATACAATGAGCAGTTCTTC
>-|TRBD2|TRBV7-9|TRBJ2-5
CASSPGLVGAETQYF
TGTGCCAGCAGCCCTGGACTAGTCGGAGCAGAGACCCAGTACTTC
>-|TRBD2|TRBV7-3|TRBJ2-7
CASSPTSGPYEQYF
TGTGCCAGCAGCCCTACTAGCGGCCCCTACGAGCAGTACTTC
>-|-|TRBV7-9|TRBJ2-7
CASSLAHEGLPYEQYF
TGTGCCAGCAGCTTAGCGCACGAGGGCCTTCCCTACGAGCAGTACTTC
>once|-|TRBV27|TRBJ2-4
CASSLSDRKNIQYF
TGTGCCAGCAGTTTATCGGACCGTAAAAACATTCAGTACTTC
>-|-|TRBV7-2|TRBJ1-2
CASTAVGQGLFFYGYTF
TGTGCCAGCACCGCAGTTGGTCAGGGACTGTTCTTCTATGGCTACACCTTC
>-|TRBD1|TRBV9|TRBJ1-1
CASSKEGAGTEAFF
TGTGCCAGCAGCAAAGAGGGGGCCGGCACTGAAGCTTTCTTT
>-|TRBD2|TRBV27|TRBJ2-3
CASAGGADTQYF
TGTGCCAGCGCCGGGGGGGCAGATACGCAGTATTTT
>-|TRBD2|TRBV9|TRBJ2-7
CASNPGTSYEQYF
TGTGCCAGCAACCCCGGGACTAGCTACGAGCAGTACTTC
>-|-|TRBV28|TRBJ2-5
CASSPERSTQETQYF
TGTGCCAGCAGCCCGGAGAGGTCTACCCAAGAGACCCAGTACTTC
>-|-|TRBV27|TRBJ2-5
CASSFVSRETQYF
TGTGCCAGCAGTTTCGTGAGTAGAGAGACCCAGTACTTC
>-|-|TRBV7-3|TRBJ2-3
CASSLRASSYTDTQYF
TGTGCCAGCAGCTTAAGGGCTAGCAGCTATACAGATACGCAGTATTTT
>-|-|TRBV19|TRBJ1-6
CASNPLGAANSPLHF
TGTGCCAGTAACCCATTGGGAGCGGCTAATTCACCCCTCCACTTT
>-|-|TRBV10-2|TRBJ2-1
CASSESGLMNEQFF
TGCGCCAGCAGTGAGTCAGGTTTAATGAATGAGCAGTTCTTC